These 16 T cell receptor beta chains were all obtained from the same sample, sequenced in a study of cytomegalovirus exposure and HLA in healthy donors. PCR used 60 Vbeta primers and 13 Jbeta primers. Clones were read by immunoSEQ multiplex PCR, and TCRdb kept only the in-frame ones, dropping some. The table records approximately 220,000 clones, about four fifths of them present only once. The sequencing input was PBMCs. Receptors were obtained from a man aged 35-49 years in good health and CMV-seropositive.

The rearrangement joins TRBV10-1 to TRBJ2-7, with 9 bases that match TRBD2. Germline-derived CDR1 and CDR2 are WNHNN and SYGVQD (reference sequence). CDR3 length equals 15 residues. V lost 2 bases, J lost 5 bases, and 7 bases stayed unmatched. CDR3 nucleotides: TGCGCCAGCAGTGAGGTGGCTAGCGGGAACCACGAGCAGTACTTC. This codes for CASSEVASGNHEQYF.

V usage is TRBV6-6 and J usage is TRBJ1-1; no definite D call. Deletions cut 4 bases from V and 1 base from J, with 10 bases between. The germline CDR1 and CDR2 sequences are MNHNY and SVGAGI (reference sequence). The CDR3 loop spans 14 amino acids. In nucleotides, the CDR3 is TGTGCCAGCAGTTCCTCTAACAGGAACACTGAAGCTTTCTTT. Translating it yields CASSSSNRNTEAFF.

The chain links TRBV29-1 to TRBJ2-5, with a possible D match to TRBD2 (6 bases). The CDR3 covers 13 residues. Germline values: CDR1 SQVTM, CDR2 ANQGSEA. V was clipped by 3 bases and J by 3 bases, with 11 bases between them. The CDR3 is CSVEPGGKETQYF. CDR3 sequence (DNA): TGCAGCGTTGAGCCTGGGGGGAAAGAGACCCAGTACTTC. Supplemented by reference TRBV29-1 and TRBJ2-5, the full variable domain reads SAVISQKPSRDICQRGTSLTIQCQVDSQVTMMFWYRQQPGQSLTLIATANQGSEATYESGFVIDKFPISRPNLTFSTLTVSNMSPEDSSIYLCSVEPGGKETQYFGPGTRLLVL.

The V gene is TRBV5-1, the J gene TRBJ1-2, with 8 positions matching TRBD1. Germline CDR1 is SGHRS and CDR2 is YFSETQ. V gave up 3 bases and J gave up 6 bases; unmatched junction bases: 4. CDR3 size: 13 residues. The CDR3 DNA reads TGCGCCAGCAGCTCGGGACAGGCCAATGGCTACACCTTC. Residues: CASSSGQANGYTF.

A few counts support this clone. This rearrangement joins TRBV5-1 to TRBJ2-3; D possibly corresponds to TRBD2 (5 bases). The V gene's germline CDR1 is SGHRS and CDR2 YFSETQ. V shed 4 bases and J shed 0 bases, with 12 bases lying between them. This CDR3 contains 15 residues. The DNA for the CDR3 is TGCGCCAGCAGCACACAGCCGGGAAGCACAGATACGCAGTATTTT. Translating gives CASSTQPGSTDTQYF.

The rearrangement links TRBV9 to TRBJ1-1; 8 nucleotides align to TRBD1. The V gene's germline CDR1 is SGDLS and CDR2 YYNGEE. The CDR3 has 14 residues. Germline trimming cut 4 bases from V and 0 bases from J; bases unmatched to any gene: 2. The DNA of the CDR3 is TGTGCCAGCAGCATGACAGGGGTGAACACTGAAGCTTTCTTT. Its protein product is CASSMTGVNTEAFF.

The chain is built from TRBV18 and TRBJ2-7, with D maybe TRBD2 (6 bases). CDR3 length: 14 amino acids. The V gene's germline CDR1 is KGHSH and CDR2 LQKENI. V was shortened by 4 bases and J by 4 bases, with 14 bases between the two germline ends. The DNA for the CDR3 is TGTGCCAGCTCACAGGGACTCCTTCAATACGAGCAGTACGTC. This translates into CASSQGLLQYEQYV.

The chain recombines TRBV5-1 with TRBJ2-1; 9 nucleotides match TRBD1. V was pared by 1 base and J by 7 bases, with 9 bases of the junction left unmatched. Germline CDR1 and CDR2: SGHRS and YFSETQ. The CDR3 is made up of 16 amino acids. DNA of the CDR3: TGCGCCAGCAGCTTGAGCTCGGGACAGGGTATAAATGAGCAGTTCTTC. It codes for CASSLSSGQGINEQFF.

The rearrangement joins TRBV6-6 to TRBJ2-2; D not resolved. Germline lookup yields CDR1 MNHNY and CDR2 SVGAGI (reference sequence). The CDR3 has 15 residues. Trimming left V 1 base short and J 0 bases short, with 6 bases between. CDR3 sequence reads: CASSYFYSNTGELFF. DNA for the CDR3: TGTGCCAGCAGTTACTTCTATTCGAACACCGGGGAGCTGTTTTTT.

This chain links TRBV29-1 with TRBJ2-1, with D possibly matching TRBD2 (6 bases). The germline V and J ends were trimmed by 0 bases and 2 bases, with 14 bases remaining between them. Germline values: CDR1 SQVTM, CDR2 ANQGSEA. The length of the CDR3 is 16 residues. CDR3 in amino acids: CSVEDPRVAAYNEQFF. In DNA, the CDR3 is TGCAGCGTTGAAGATCCCCGGGTAGCGGCCTACAATGAGCAGTTCTTC.

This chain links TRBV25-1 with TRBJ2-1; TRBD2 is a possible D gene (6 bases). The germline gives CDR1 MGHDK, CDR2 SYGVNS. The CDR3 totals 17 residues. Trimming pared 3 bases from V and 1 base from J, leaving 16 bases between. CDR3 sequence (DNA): TGTGCCAGCAGTGACGCTTCACTAGCCCTTTCCTACAATGAGCAGTTCTTC. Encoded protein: CASSDASLALSYNEQFF.

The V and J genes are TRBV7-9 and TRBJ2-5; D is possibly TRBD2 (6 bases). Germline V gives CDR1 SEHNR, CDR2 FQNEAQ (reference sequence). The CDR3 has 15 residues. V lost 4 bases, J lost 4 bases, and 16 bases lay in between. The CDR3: CASSSLWLGGETQYF. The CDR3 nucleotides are TGTGCCAGCAGCTCCCTGTGGTTGGGAGGAGAGACCCAGTACTTC.

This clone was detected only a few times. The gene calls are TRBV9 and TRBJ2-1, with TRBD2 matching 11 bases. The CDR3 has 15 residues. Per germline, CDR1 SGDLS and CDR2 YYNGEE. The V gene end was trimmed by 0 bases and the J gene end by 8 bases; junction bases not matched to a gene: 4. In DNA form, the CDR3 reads TGTGCCAGCAGCGTAGAGGTAGCGGGGGGGGATGAGCAGTTCTTC. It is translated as CASSVEVAGGDEQFF.

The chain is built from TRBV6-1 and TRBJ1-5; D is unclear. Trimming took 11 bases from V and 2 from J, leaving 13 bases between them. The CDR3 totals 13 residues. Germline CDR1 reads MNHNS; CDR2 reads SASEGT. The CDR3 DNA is TGTGCCGGAGGTAGGGCAGGCAATCAGCCCCAGCATTTT. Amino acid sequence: CAGGRAGNQPQHF.

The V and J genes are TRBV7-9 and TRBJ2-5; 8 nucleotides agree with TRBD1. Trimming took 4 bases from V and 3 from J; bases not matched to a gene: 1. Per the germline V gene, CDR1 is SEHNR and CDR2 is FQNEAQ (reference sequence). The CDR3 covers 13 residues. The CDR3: CASSSGQEETQYF. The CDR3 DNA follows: TGTGCCAGCAGCTCGGGACAGGAAGAGACCCAGTACTTC.

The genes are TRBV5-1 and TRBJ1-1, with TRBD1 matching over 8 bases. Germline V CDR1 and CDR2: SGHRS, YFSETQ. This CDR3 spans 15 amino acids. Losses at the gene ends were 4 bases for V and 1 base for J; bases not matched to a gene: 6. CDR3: CASSAAQGGNTEAFF. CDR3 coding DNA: TGCGCCAGCAGCGCCGCACAGGGGGGGAACACTGAAGCTTTCTTT.